Following are 8 T cell receptor beta chains from one sample sequenced in a study of blood T cell repertoires in COVID-19. Profiled with immunoSEQ multiplex PCR; TCRdb holds only in-frame clones, not every one. The sample holds around 120,000 clones; more than 90% are singletons and the top ten take 3.5% to 5.5%. Material for sequencing was peripheral blood. The origin of the receptors is a man in his 60s with COVID-19, enrolled during active disease.

The chain is built from TRBV15 and TRBJ2-3, with 7 bases identical to TRBD1. Losses at the gene ends were 0 bases for V and 8 bases for J; bases not matched to a gene: 5. Germline values: CDR1 LNHNV, CDR2 YYDKDF (reference sequence). The CDR3 extends over 14 amino acids. CDR3 sequence reads: CATSRDRGWGTQYF. CDR3 DNA: TGTGCCACCAGCAGAGACAGGGGGTGGGGTACGCAGTATTTT.

This chain's CDR3 is CASSSGQGPAEAFF. The CDR3 DNA follows: TGTGCCAGCAGCTCGGGACAGGGCCCCGCTGAAGCTTTCTTT. The rearrangement uses TRBV7-8 and TRBJ1-1, with 9 nucleotides matching TRBD1. Per germline, CDR1 SGHVS and CDR2 FQNEAQ. CDR3 size: 14 residues. V lost 4 bases to trimming and J lost 6 bases; unmatched junction nucleotides: 6.

V is TRBV24-1 and J is TRBJ2-5; 9 nucleotides agree with TRBD2. Trimming removed 0 bases from V and 5 bases from J; junction bases left unmatched: 12. Germline V gene data show CDR1 as KGHDR and CDR2 as SFDVKD. The CDR3 loop spans 18 amino acids. The CDR3 is CATSDLGSAGGPLETQYF. The CDR3 nucleotides read TGTGCCACCAGTGATTTGGGATCGGCGGGAGGGCCCTTGGAGACCCAGTACTTC.

The chain carries TRBV6-5 and TRBJ2-6, with D possibly matching TRBD2 (5 bases). Deletions cut 0 bases from V and 1 base from J, with 7 bases between. Germline assignment: CDR1 MNHEY and CDR2 SVGAGI. CDR3 length equals 16 residues. CDR3 sequence: CASSYSRGSGANVLTF. DNA of the CDR3: TGTGCCAGCAGTTACTCTAGAGGGTCTGGGGCCAACGTCCTGACTTTC.

This chain uses TRBV15 with TRBJ2-5; D might be TRBD2 (6 bases). V lost 2 bases, J lost 5 bases, and 18 bases lay in between. This CDR3 contains 16 residues. Germline values: CDR1 LNHNV, CDR2 YYDKDF (reference sequence). CDR3 amino acids: CATSRKPGTGMETQYF. CDR3 bases: TGTGCCACCAGCAGAAAGCCAGGGACTGGGATGGAGACCCAGTACTTC.

This sequence joins TRBV3-1 (or the pseudogene TRBV3-2) and TRBJ1-4; 10 nucleotides agree with TRBD1. Germline V CDR1 and CDR2: LGHDT, YNNKEL (reference sequence). This CDR3 is 14 amino acids long. V dropped 3 bases and J dropped 5; count of bases not matched to a gene: 0. The CDR3 region is CASSQGQGNEKLFF. The CDR3 nucleotides read TGTGCCAGCAGCCAGGGACAGGGGAATGAAAAACTGTTTTTT.

This clone was counted only a few times. The chain links TRBV9 to TRBJ2-7; possible D gene TRBD2, 5 bases. This CDR3 contains 14 residues. The V and J ends lost 2 bases and 0 bases respectively, with 9 bases between them. Per the germline V gene, CDR1 is SGDLS and CDR2 is YYNGEE. The CDR3 DNA reads as TGTGCCAGCAGCGTTGGGAGTGACTCCTACGAGCAGTACTTC. This sequence encodes CASSVGSDSYEQYF. The complete variable domain, with remaining parts taken from reference TRBV9 and TRBJ2-7, reads DSGVTQTPKHLITATGQRVTLRCSPRSGDLSVYWYQQSLDQGLQFLIQYYNGEERAKGNILERFSAQQFPDLHSELNLSSLELGDSALYFCASSVGSDSYEQYFGPGTRLTVT.

The CDR3 region is CASSYDRAAGNTIYF. CDR3 sequence (DNA): TGTGCCAGCAGCTACGACAGGGCGGCTGGAAACACCATATATTTT. V gene TRBV2 combines with J gene TRBJ1-3, with 7 bases that match TRBD1. This CDR3 comprises 15 residues. Per the germline V gene, CDR1 is SNHLY and CDR2 is FYNNEI. J gave up 2 bases and V 6 bases, and 7 bases lay outside the gene matches.